The 17 T cell receptor beta chains in this list originate from one sample, sequenced in a study of shared clonotypes between healthy human individuals. Sequencing used immunoSEQ multiplex PCR; TCRdb keeps in-frame clones, though not all of them. Of under 600,000 clones listed, over 75% were seen once; the top ten hold around 12%. The sample taken for sequencing was PBMCs. These TCRs come from a woman in her forties in good health. Some clones in this sample may be carry-over from other donors' samples.

The V call is TRBV5-1, the J call TRBJ1-2; TRBD1 matches 7 bases. Germline V gene lookup returns CDR1 SGHRS and CDR2 YFSETQ. With V trimmed by 0 bases and J by 7 bases, 9 bases remained unmatched. There are 15 residues in the CDR3. This CDR3 reads CASSLDGQGVGGYTF. In DNA, the CDR3 is TGCGCCAGCAGCTTGGACGGCCAGGGGGTTGGTGGCTACACCTTC.

The chain couples TRBV9 to TRBJ2-1; TRBD2 matches at 11 bases. The germline gives CDR1 SGDLS, CDR2 YYNGEE. The CDR3 has 13 residues. With 3 bases clipped from V and 7 bases from J, the junction kept 0 bases outside the gene matches. The DNA of the CDR3 is TGTGCCAGCAGCGGGACTAGCGGGAATGAGCAGTTCTTC. It translates to CASSGTSGNEQFF.

J is TRBJ2-1 and V is TRBV5-6; no clear D. Germline CDR1 is SGHDT and CDR2 is YYEEEE. The CDR3 loop spans 11 amino acids. V was shortened by 0 bases and J by 8 bases, with 3 bases between the two germline ends. CDR3 sequence (DNA): TGTGCCAGCAGCTTGGTCGATGAGCAGTTCTTC. It yields the protein CASSLVDEQFF.

The V gene is TRBV25-1, the J gene TRBJ2-5; TRBD2 might be the D (6 bases). The end of the DNA aligns better with TRBJ2-7, so the J call may be wrong. The germline V gene encodes CDR1 MGHDK and CDR2 SYGVNS. This CDR3 region has 13 residues. The CDR3 DNA is TGTGCCAGCAGTGAATGGGGGGTGGGCGAGCAGTACTTC. Amino acids: CASSEWGVGEQYF.

The chain is built from TRBV2 and TRBJ2-1; 7 bases are a match to TRBD2. In germline, CDR1 is SNHLY, CDR2 FYNNEI. The trim removed 5 bases at V and 0 bases at J, leaving 4 bases unmatched. The CDR3 loop spans 15 amino acids. This CDR3 reads CASSYSGGSYNEQFF. The CDR3 nucleotides read TGTGCCAGCAGTTACTCGGGGGGCTCCTACAATGAGCAGTTCTTC.

The chain uses TRBV2 and TRBJ2-2; D ambiguous. The germline V gene encodes CDR1 SNHLY and CDR2 FYNNEI. Deletions cut 0 bases from V and 0 bases from J, with 11 bases between. The CDR3 consists of 17 residues. In DNA, the CDR3 is TGTGCCAGCAGTGAAGCTGCGGCCAGGCCGAACACCGGGGAGCTGTTTTTT. This encodes CASSEAAARPNTGELFF. The variable domain in full, completed from reference TRBV2 and TRBJ2-2, reads EPEVTQTPSHQVTQMGQEVILRCVPISNHLYFYWYRQILGQKVEFLVSFYNNEISEKSEIFDDQFSVERPDGSNFTLKIRSTKLEDSAMYFCASSEAAARPNTGELFFGEGSRLTVL.

The rearrangement uses TRBV28 and TRBJ1-6; D possibly corresponds to TRBD1 (6 bases). V dropped 6 bases and J dropped 8 bases, with 17 bases sitting between them. CDR1 MDHEN and CDR2 SYDVKM come from the germline V gene. CDR3 size: 15 residues. CDR3 DNA: TGTGCCAGCAGCCCGGTCAGGGGCGGTGATTCACCCCTCCACTTT. Protein sequence: CASSPVRGGDSPLHF. The full variable domain, rest sourced from reference TRBV28 and TRBJ1-6, is DVKVTQSSRYLVKRTGEKVFLECVQDMDHENMFWYRQDPGLGLRLIYFSYDVKMKEKGDIPEGYSVSREKKERFSLILESASTNQTSMYLCASSPVRGGDSPLHFGNGTRLTVT.

This clone occurred once. One end of the junction is discordant with germline, which a read error may explain. The chain is built from TRBV5-6 and TRBJ2-3, with D maybe TRBD2 (5 bases). Germline V gene lookup returns CDR1 SGHDT and CDR2 YYEEEE. CDR3 length: 13 residues. The CDR3 DNA follows: TGTGCCAGCAGCCGCCGGGTGAGGGAGATTAACGCTTTT. It codes for CASSRRVREINAF.

The genes are TRBV4-2 and TRBJ2-1; D gene ambiguous. The V and J ends lost 0 bases and 0 bases respectively, with 6 bases between them. In germline, CDR1 is LGHNA, CDR2 YNFKEQ. The length of the CDR3 is 15 residues. CDR3 region: CASSQETRSYNEQFF. The CDR3, as DNA: TGTGCCAGCAGCCAAGAGACCCGCTCCTACAATGAGCAGTTCTTC.

This chain uses TRBV4-3 with TRBJ2-4, with 14 bases matching TRBD2. CDR3 length: 17 amino acids. V gave up 4 bases and J gave up 3 bases; unmatched junction bases: 5. Per germline, CDR1 LGHNA and CDR2 YSLEER. The CDR3 DNA is TGCGCCAGCAGCCCCGGGACTAGCGGGAGATACAAAAACATTCAGTACTTC. The encoded protein is CASSPGTSGRYKNIQYF.

This chain links TRBV28 with TRBJ2-7; 9 bases fit TRBD1. V dropped 5 bases and J dropped 3; count of bases not matched to a gene: 8. The V gene's germline CDR1 is MDHEN and CDR2 SYDVKM. This CDR3 contains 15 residues. The CDR3, as DNA: TGTGCCAGCAGTCGGACAGGGGTAAGGAGCTACGAGCAGTACTTC. Translating it yields CASSRTGVRSYEQYF.

This clone is a singleton in its sample. The chain couples TRBV7-6 to TRBJ2-2, with 13 bases that match TRBD2. There are 15 residues in the CDR3. The germline gives CDR1 SGHVS, CDR2 FNYEAQ. V lost 4 bases and J lost 6; bases outside the gene matches: 2. CDR3 sequence reads: CASSSTSGRAGELFF. The CDR3 coding sequence is TGTGCCAGCAGCTCAACTAGCGGGAGGGCCGGGGAGCTGTTTTTT.

The chain recombines TRBV10-3 with TRBJ2-1; 10 nucleotides align to TRBD2. V was clipped by 3 bases and J by 5 bases; unmatched bases: 13. From germline, CDR1 is ENHRY and CDR2 SYGVKD. The CDR3 covers 18 residues. For the CDR3, the DNA is TGTGCCATCAGTGATGGTGGGGCTAGCGGGAGATTTAACAATGAGCAGTTCTTC. It translates to CAISDGGASGRFNNEQFF.

V gene TRBV19 combines with J gene TRBJ2-2; D not resolved. There are 15 residues in the CDR3. Germline CDR1 and CDR2: LNHDA and SQIVND (reference sequence). V was cut by 3 bases and J by 0 bases, with 8 bases left in between. The CDR3 DNA follows: TGTGCCAGTAGTATTGTGACTTCGAACACCGGGGAGCTGTTTTTT. Protein product: CASSIVTSNTGELFF.

The V call is TRBV2, the J call TRBJ2-6; no clear D gene. The CDR3 length is 14 residues. Trimming pared 6 bases from V and 3 bases from J, leaving 9 bases between. CDR1 and CDR2 from the germline V gene are SNHLY and FYNNEI. CDR3 region: CASSLEGGANVLTF. DNA of the CDR3: TGTGCCAGCAGCCTAGAAGGTGGGGCCAACGTCCTGACTTTC.

The chain links TRBV28 to TRBJ2-4; perhaps TRBD2 as D (6 bases). CDR1 is MDHEN and CDR2 is SYDVKM in the germline V gene. This CDR3 spans 14 amino acids. V was clipped by 3 bases and J by 4 bases, with 10 bases between them. The CDR3, as DNA: TGTGCCAGCAGTTTTTCCCGGGGGAAAAACATTCAGTACTTC. Its protein is CASSFSRGKNIQYF. Full variable domain (rest looked up from reference TRBV28 and TRBJ2-4): DVKVTQSSRYLVKRTGEKVFLECVQDMDHENMFWYRQDPGLGLRLIYFSYDVKMKEKGDIPEGYSVSREKKERFSLILESASTNQTSMYLCASSFSRGKNIQYFGAGTRLSVL.

A word on this clone: A far larger clone is one nucleotide away, so this likely arose from a read error. This chain connects TRBV9 to TRBJ1-1; D is unclear. Germline V gives CDR1 SGDLS, CDR2 YYNGEE. V dropped 0 bases and J dropped 7 bases, with 10 bases sitting between them. This CDR3 spans 13 amino acids. The CDR3, as DNA: TGTGCCAGCAGCGTAGGGGCAAGCAATGAAGCTTTCTTT. This encodes CASSVGASNEAFF. Full variable domain (remainder filled in from reference TRBV9 and TRBJ1-1): DSGVTQTPKHLITATGQRVTLRCSPRSGDLSVYWYQQSLDQGLQFLIQYYNGEERAKGNILERFSAQQFPDLHSELNLSSLELGDSALYFCASSVGASNEAFFGQGTRLTVV.